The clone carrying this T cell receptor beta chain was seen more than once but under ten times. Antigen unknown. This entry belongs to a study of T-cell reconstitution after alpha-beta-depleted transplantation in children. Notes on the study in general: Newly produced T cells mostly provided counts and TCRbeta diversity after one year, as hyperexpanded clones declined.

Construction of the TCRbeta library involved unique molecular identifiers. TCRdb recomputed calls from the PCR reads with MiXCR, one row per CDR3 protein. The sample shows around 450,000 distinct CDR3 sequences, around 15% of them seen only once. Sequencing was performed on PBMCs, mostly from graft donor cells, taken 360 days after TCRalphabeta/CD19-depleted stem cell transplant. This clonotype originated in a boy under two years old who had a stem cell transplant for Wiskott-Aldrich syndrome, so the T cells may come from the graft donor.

In nucleotides, the CDR3 is TGTGCCACCAGTGATTTGGGGCAGGGGGGAAACAATGAGCAGTTCTTC. It is translated as CATSDLGQGGNNEQFF. The chain employs TRBV24-1 and TRBJ2-1, with D possibly matching TRBD1 (7 bases). V was clipped by 0 bases and J by 5 bases, with 13 bases between them. CDR3 size: 16 residues. The germline V gene has CDR1 KGHDR and CDR2 SFDVKD.